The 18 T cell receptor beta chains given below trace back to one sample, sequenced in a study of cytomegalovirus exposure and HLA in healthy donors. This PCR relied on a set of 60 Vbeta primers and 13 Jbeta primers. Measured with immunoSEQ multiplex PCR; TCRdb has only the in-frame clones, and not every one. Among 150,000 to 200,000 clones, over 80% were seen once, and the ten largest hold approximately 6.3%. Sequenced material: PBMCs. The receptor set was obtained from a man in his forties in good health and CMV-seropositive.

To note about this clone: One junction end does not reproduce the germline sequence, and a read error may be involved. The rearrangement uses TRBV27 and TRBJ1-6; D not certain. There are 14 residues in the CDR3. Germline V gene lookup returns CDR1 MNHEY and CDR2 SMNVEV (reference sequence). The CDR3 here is CASSRDAVNSPLHF. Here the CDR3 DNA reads TGTGCCAGCAGCCGGGATGCTGTAAATTCACCCCTTCACTTT.

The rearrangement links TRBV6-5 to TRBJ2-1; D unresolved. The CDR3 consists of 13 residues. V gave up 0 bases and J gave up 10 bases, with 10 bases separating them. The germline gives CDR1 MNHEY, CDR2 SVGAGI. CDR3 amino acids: CASSYSVGGEQFF. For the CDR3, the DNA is TGTGCCAGCAGTTACTCTGTCGGCGGCGAGCAGTTCTTC.

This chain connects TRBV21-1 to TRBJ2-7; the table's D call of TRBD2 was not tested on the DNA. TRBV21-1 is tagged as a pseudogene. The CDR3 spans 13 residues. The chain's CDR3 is CASSKEASYEQYF. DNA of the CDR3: TGTGCCAGCAGCAAGGAGGCTTCCTACGAGCAGTACTTC.

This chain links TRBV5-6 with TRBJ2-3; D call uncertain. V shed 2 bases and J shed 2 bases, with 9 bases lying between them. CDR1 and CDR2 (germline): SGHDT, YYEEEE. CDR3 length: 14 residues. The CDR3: CASSLGQDTDTQYF. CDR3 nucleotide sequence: TGTGCCAGCAGCTTAGGTCAGGACACAGATACGCAGTATTTT.

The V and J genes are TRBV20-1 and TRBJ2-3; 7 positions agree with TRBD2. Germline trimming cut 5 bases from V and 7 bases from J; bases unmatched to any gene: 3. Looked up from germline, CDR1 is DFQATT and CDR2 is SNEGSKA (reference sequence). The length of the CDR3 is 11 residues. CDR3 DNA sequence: TGCAGTGCTCCACTAGCGAATACGCAGTATTTT. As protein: CSAPLANTQYF.

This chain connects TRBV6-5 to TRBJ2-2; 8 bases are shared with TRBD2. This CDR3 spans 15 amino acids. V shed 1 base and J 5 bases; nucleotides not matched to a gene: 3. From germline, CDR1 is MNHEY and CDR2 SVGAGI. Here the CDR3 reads CASSYLRGATGELFF. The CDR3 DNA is TGTGCCAGCAGTTACTTGCGGGGGGCTACCGGGGAGCTGTTTTTT.

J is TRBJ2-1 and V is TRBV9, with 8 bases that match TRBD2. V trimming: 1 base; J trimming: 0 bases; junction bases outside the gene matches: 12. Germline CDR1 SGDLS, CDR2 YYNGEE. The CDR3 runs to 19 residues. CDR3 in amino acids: CASSVKAGVLRSSYNEQFF. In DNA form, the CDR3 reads TGTGCCAGCAGCGTAAAAGCGGGGGTCCTCAGGAGCTCCTACAATGAGCAGTTCTTC.

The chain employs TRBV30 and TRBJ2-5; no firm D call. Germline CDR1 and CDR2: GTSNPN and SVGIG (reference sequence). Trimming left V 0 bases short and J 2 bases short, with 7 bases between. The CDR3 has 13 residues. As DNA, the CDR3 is TGTGCCTGGAGTGTAACGGTGCAAGAGACCCAGTACTTC. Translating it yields CAWSVTVQETQYF. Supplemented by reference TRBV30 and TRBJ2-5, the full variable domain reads SQTIHQWPATLVQPVGSPLSLECTVEGTSNPNLYWYRQAAGRGLQLLFYSVGIGQISSEVPQNLSASRPQDRQFILSSKKLLLSDSGFYLCAWSVTVQETQYFGPGTRLLVL.

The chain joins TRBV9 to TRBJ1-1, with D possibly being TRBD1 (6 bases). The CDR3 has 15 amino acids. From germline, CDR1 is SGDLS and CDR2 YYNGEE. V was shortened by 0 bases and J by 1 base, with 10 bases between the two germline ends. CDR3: CASSVGATGNTEAFF. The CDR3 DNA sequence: TGTGCCAGCAGCGTAGGGGCGACAGGGAACACTGAAGCTTTCTTT.

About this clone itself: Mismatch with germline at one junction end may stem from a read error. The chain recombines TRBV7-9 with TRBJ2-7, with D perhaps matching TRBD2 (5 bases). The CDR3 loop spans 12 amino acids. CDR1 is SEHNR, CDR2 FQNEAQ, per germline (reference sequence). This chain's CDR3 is CSSSFLGSEQYF. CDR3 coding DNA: TGTTCCAGCAGCTTTTTAGGGAGCGAGCAGTACTTC.

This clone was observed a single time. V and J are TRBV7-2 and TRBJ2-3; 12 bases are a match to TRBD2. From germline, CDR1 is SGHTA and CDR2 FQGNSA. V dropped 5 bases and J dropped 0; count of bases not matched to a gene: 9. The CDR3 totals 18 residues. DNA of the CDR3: TGTGCCAGCAGCGCACGACTAGCGGGGGAGTATAGCACAGATACGCAGTATTTT. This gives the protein CASSARLAGEYSTDTQYF.

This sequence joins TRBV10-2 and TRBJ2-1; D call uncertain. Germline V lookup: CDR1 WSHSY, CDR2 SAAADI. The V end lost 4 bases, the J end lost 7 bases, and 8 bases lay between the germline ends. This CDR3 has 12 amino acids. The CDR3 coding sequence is TGCGCCAGCAGTGGGGTCGGGAATGAGCAGTTCTTC. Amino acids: CASSGVGNEQFF.

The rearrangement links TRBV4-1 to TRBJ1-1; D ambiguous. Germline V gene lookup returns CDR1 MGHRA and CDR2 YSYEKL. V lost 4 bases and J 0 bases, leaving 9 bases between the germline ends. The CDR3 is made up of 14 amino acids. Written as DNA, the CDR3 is TGCGCCAGCAGCCCAGGCCAGGTGAACACTGAAGCTTTCTTT. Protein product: CASSPGQVNTEAFF.

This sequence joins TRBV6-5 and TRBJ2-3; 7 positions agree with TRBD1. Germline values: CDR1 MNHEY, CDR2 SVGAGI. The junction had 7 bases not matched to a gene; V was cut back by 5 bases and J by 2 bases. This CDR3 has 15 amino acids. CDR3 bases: TGTGCCAGCAGTCTACGACAGGGCGACACAGATACGCAGTATTTT. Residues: CASSLRQGDTDTQYF.

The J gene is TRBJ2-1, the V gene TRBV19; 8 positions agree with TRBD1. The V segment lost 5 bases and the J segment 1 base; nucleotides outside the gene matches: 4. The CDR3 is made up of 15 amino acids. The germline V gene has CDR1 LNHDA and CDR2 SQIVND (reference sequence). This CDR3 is CASSSRQGSYNEQFF. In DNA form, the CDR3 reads TGTGCCAGTAGTTCCCGACAGGGGTCCTACAATGAGCAGTTCTTC.

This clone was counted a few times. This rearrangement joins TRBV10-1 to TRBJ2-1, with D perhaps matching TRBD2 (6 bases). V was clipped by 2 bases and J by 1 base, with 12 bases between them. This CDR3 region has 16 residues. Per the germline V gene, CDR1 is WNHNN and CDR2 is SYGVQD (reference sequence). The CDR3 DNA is TGCGCCAGCAGTGAGGGGCGGGGTAGGTCCTACAATGAGCAGTTCTTC. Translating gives CASSEGRGRSYNEQFF.

CDR3: CASSLGGGVSYEQYF. DNA of the CDR3: TGTGCCAGCAGCCTGGGAGGGGGGGTCTCCTACGAGCAGTACTTC. V is TRBV11-2 and J is TRBJ2-7, with D possibly being TRBD2 (7 bases). The germline V and J ends were trimmed by 5 bases and 0 bases, with 14 bases remaining between them. The CDR3 loop spans 15 amino acids. Germline V lookup: CDR1 SGHAT, CDR2 FQNNGV.

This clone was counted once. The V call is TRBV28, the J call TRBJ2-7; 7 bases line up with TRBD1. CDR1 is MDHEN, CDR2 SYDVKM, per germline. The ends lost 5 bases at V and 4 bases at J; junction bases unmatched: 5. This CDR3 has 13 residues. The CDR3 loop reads CASSAGTEYEQYF. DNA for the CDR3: TGTGCCAGCAGTGCCGGGACAGAGTACGAGCAGTACTTC.